These 27 T cell receptor beta chains were sequenced from one sample in a study of blood T cell repertoires in COVID-19. Repertoires were generated with immunoSEQ multiplex PCR, while TCRdb's copy carries only in-frame clones and drops some. The profile covers tens of thousands of clones, with 85% appearing a single time and roughly 5.6% taken by the ten largest. The specimen sequenced was peripheral blood. All receptors come from an elderly man with acute or convalescent COVID-19.

The chain joins TRBV3-1 (or the pseudogene TRBV3-2) to TRBJ2-5; 13 nucleotides match TRBD2. The germline gives CDR1 LGHDT, CDR2 YNNKEL (reference sequence). V lost 0 bases to trimming and J lost 3 bases; unmatched junction nucleotides: 4. CDR3 length: 17 residues. The CDR3, as DNA: TGTGCCAGCAGCCAAGATCAGACTAGCGGGGGGAAAGAGACCCAGTACTTC. This codes for CASSQDQTSGGKETQYF.

This chain uses TRBV25-1 with TRBJ1-3; TRBD1 matches 11 bases. The junction had 6 bases not matched to a gene; V was cut back by 8 bases and J by 6 bases. CDR3 length: 14 amino acids. Germline-derived CDR1 and CDR2 are MGHDK and SYGVNS. Written as DNA, the CDR3 is TGTGCCAGCTCCAGGGGACAGGGGGAAAACACCATATATTTT. Amino acid sequence: CASSRGQGENTIYF.

This clone turned up a few times. V gene TRBV6-5 combines with J gene TRBJ1-5, with 8 bases lining up with TRBD1. Germline lookup yields CDR1 MNHEY and CDR2 SVGAGI. V shed 4 bases and J 0 bases; nucleotides not matched to a gene: 2. The CDR3 length is 15 residues. As DNA, the CDR3 is TGTGCCAGCAGTTCCGGACAGGGTAGCAATCAGCCCCAGCATTTT. Its translation is CASSSGQGSNQPQHF.

Regarding this clone: Other DNA sequences in the sample encode the same CDR3. The rearrangement links TRBV9 to TRBJ2-3; 8 positions match TRBD1. CDR3 size: 17 residues. J lost 2 bases, V lost 5 bases, and 13 bases had no gene match. The V gene's germline CDR1 is SGDLS and CDR2 YYNGEE. CDR3 sequence: CASSPLFRTGITDTQYF. The DNA of the CDR3 is TGTGCCAGCAGTCCCCTTTTTAGGACAGGGATCACAGATACGCAGTATTTT.

The V and J genes are TRBV28 and TRBJ2-3; 9 nucleotides match TRBD2. The CDR3 is made up of 16 amino acids. Germline CDR1 is MDHEN and CDR2 is SYDVKM. With 3 bases clipped from V and 4 bases from J, the junction kept 8 bases outside the gene matches. For the CDR3, the DNA is TGTGCCAGCAGTTTCTCAGCGGGAGGAACCCCAGATACGCAGTATTTT. Protein sequence: CASSFSAGGTPDTQYF.

This chain links TRBV7-2 with TRBJ1-4, with 8 bases that match TRBD1. Germline V CDR1 and CDR2: SGHTA, FQGNSA. The CDR3 contains 15 residues. V shed 5 bases, J shed 11 bases, and the junction held 13 bases outside the gene matches. The CDR3 DNA reads as TGTGCCAGCAGCATGATTAGGACAGGGAGACAGAAACTGTTTTTT. As protein: CASSMIRTGRQKLFF.

The rearrangement links TRBV6-5 to TRBJ2-2; perhaps TRBD2 as D (6 bases). Germline CDR1 is MNHEY and CDR2 is SVGAGI. The CDR3 is 15 amino acids. Trimming removed 0 bases at V and 4 bases at J, with 9 bases between. The DNA of the CDR3 is TGTGCCAGCAGTTACTCGCGGCGGGGCACCGGGGAGCTGTTTTTT. Amino acids: CASSYSRRGTGELFF.

The chain links TRBV2 to TRBJ2-2; tentatively, D is TRBD1 (6 bases). The CDR3 contains 15 residues. Germline V gene lookup returns CDR1 SNHLY and CDR2 FYNNEI. Trimming pared 7 bases from V and 5 bases from J, leaving 17 bases between. The CDR3 reads CASISEGVGTGELFF. For the CDR3, the DNA is TGTGCCAGCATTTCTGAGGGGGTGGGGACCGGGGAGCTGTTTTTT.

The CDR3 DNA follows: TGTGCCAGCAGCCCTCGACAGGGTTTGAACTATGGCTACACCTTC. This sequence encodes CASSPRQGLNYGYTF. V usage is TRBV7-2 and J usage is TRBJ1-2; TRBD1 matches at 7 bases. This CDR3 comprises 15 residues. Trimming cost V 5 bases and J 2 bases; bases outside gene matches: 8. From germline, CDR1 is SGHTA and CDR2 FQGNSA. Combining the CDR3 with reference TRBV7-2 and TRBJ1-2 gives the whole variable domain GAGVSQSPSNKVTEKGKDVELRCDPISGHTALYWYRQSLGQGLEFLIYFQGNSAPDKSGLPSDRFSAERTGGSVSTLTIQRTQQEDSAVYLCASSPRQGLNYGYTFGSGTRLTVV.

The chain recombines TRBV5-1 with TRBJ1-4, with D possibly TRBD1 on 6 matching bases. Germline assignment: CDR1 SGHRS and CDR2 YFSETQ. Deletions cut 1 base from V and 10 bases from J, with 20 bases between. The CDR3 contains 16 residues. The CDR3 region is CASSLRSWQGGVKLFF. For the CDR3, the DNA is TGCGCCAGCAGCTTGCGTTCGTGGCAAGGGGGGGTAAAACTGTTTTTT.

This clone occurred once. The rearrangement links TRBV6-5 to TRBJ2-7, with 8 positions matching TRBD1. There are 14 residues in the CDR3. The germline CDR1 and CDR2 sequences are MNHEY and SVGAGI. After removal of 6 bases from V and 3 bases from J, the junction contained 7 bases not matched to a gene. CDR3 in amino acids: CASRLTGVDYEQYF. The CDR3, as DNA: TGTGCCAGCAGGCTGACAGGGGTTGACTACGAGCAGTACTTC.

The chain links TRBV7-2 to TRBJ1-1, with 9 bases lining up with TRBD1. CDR3 size: 16 residues. V shed 2 bases and J 3 bases; nucleotides not matched to a gene: 7. Germline V gene data show CDR1 as SGHTA and CDR2 as FQGNSA. The CDR3 DNA reads as TGTGCCAGCAGCTTATGGGGGACAGGGTGGGACACTGAAGCTTTCTTT. It is translated as CASSLWGTGWDTEAFF.

V and J are TRBV29-1 and TRBJ2-5, with TRBD2 matching over 9 bases. Germline V gene data show CDR1 as SQVTM and CDR2 as ANQGSEA. The CDR3 is 13 residues long. The ends lost 6 bases at V and 4 bases at J; junction bases unmatched: 6. The chain's CDR3 is CSVRGLALETQYF. The CDR3 nucleotides read TGCAGCGTAAGGGGACTAGCCCTAGAGACCCAGTACTTC.

This clone was detected once. The chain recombines TRBV27 with TRBJ2-7; 8 bases agree with TRBD2. This CDR3 region has 16 residues. J gave up 3 bases and V 4 bases, and 11 bases lay outside the gene matches. Germline CDR1 is MNHEY and CDR2 is SMNVEV (reference sequence). As DNA, the CDR3 is TGTGCCAGCAGTTACAATGCCGTGACTAGCGTCTACGAGCAGTACTTC. This gives the protein CASSYNAVTSVYEQYF.

The gene calls are TRBV5-4 and TRBJ2-7, with 8 bases identical to TRBD2. The CDR3 consists of 15 residues. The germline V gene has CDR1 SGHNT and CDR2 YYREEE (reference sequence). With 4 bases clipped from V and 0 bases from J, the junction kept 6 bases outside the gene matches. The CDR3 loop is CASSLGLGSSYEQYF. In DNA form, the CDR3 reads TGTGCCAGCAGCCTGGGACTAGGAAGCTCCTACGAGCAGTACTTC.

This chain uses TRBV25-1 with TRBJ2-2; the match to TRBD1 covers 9 bases. V shed 4 bases, J shed 6 bases, and the junction held 12 bases outside the gene matches. The CDR3 totals 17 residues. Germline V gene sequence: CDR1 MGHDK, CDR2 SYGVNS. The CDR3 spells CASSGFVGQGPSGELFF. In DNA form, the CDR3 reads TGTGCCAGCAGTGGATTTGTAGGACAGGGGCCCTCCGGGGAGCTGTTTTTT.

In nucleotides, the CDR3 is TGTGCCAGCAGCCAACGACAGGACCACACTGAAGCTTTCTTT. This sequence encodes CASSQRQDHTEAFF. The rearrangement uses TRBV7-2 and TRBJ1-1, with D perhaps matching TRBD1 (6 bases). Germline CDR1 and CDR2: SGHTA and FQGNSA. Between the trimmed V and J ends, which lost 5 bases and 3 bases, there was a span of 13 bases. The CDR3 runs 14 residues.

The chain combines TRBV7-3 with TRBJ1-2, with TRBD1 as a possible D gene (5 bases). CDR1 and CDR2 from the germline V gene are SGHTA and FQGTGA. V was shortened by 5 bases and J by 4 bases, with 14 bases between the two germline ends. The CDR3 totals 14 residues. The CDR3 loop reads CASSKSTDPYGYTF. Here the CDR3 DNA reads TGTGCCAGCAGCAAATCGACAGACCCCTATGGCTACACCTTC.

J is TRBJ2-1 and V is TRBV5-1; 7 nucleotides line up with TRBD1. In germline, CDR1 is SGHRS, CDR2 YFSETQ. The CDR3 is 15 amino acids. V shed 0 bases and J 4 bases; nucleotides not matched to a gene: 4. CDR3 sequence (DNA): TGCGCCAGCAGCTTGGTCCCAGGGGGTTACAATGAGCAGTTCTTC. As protein: CASSLVPGGYNEQFF.

The chain carries TRBV7-8 and TRBJ2-3; 8 bases agree with TRBD2. The CDR3 contains 16 residues. J gave up 4 bases and V 1 base, and 7 bases lay outside the gene matches. Germline-derived CDR1 and CDR2 are SGHVS and FQNEAQ. The CDR3 DNA reads TGTGCCAGCAGCTTAGGGGCGGGGGGAGGATCAGATACGCAGTATTTT. Protein sequence: CASSLGAGGGSDTQYF.

This rearrangement joins TRBV5-1 to TRBJ1-2; 9 bases are shared with TRBD1. This CDR3 comprises 15 residues. Germline CDR1 is SGHRS and CDR2 is YFSETQ. J lost 8 bases, V lost 4 bases, and 12 bases had no gene match. CDR3 residues: CASSPGDRVIGGYTF. CDR3 nucleotide sequence: TGCGCCAGCAGCCCCGGGGACAGGGTGATAGGAGGCTACACCTTC.

The genes are TRBV27 and TRBJ2-7; 9 bases match TRBD2. This CDR3 has 15 residues. Unmatched junction bases numbered 9, after V lost 5 bases and J lost 4 bases. Per the germline V gene, CDR1 is MNHEY and CDR2 is SMNVEV (reference sequence). The CDR3 DNA follows: TGTGCCAGCAGTGAAGCTAGCGGGGTGCTGTACGAGCAGTACTTC. This encodes CASSEASGVLYEQYF.

On this clone: This specimen includes other DNA sequences encoding the same CDR3. The V call is TRBV27, the J call TRBJ2-7; 12 positions match TRBD2. With 4 bases clipped from V and 4 bases from J, the junction kept 11 bases outside the gene matches. This CDR3 spans 17 amino acids. Germline V gene data show CDR1 as MNHEY and CDR2 as SMNVEV (reference sequence). CDR3 coding DNA: TGTGCCAGCAGTTCGGGACTAGCGGGTTGGAGCTCTTACGAGCAGTACTTC. This encodes CASSSGLAGWSSYEQYF.

This sequence joins TRBV4-1 and TRBJ2-7; 7 bases align to TRBD1. This CDR3 spans 14 amino acids. Per germline, CDR1 MGHRA and CDR2 YSYEKL. Losses at the gene ends were 1 base for V and 5 bases for J; bases not matched to a gene: 5. CDR3 sequence reads: CASSQGQGKNEQYF. The CDR3 DNA is TGCGCCAGCAGCCAAGGACAGGGTAAGAACGAGCAGTACTTC.

The V and J genes are TRBV6-5 and TRBJ1-5; no reliable D call. The CDR3 loop spans 16 amino acids. V was clipped by 4 bases and J by 0 bases, with 13 bases between them. Per germline, CDR1 MNHEY and CDR2 SVGAGI. The CDR3 nucleotides read TGTGCCAGCAGTTCGCAAGAGGGCCTTAGCAATCAGCCCCAGCATTTT. Translating it yields CASSSQEGLSNQPQHF.

The chain carries TRBV5-1 and TRBJ2-1; D may be TRBD1 (5 bases). The germline V and J ends were trimmed by 2 bases and 5 bases, with 11 bases remaining between them. This CDR3 has 14 amino acids. Germline CDR1 and CDR2: SGHRS and YFSETQ. CDR3 amino acids: CASSFGQGNNEQFF. The CDR3, as DNA: TGCGCCAGCAGCTTTGGCCAGGGAAACAATGAGCAGTTCTTC.

This clone appeared a few times. V usage is TRBV25-1 and J usage is TRBJ2-2; 8 bases align to TRBD1. Germline-derived CDR1 and CDR2 are MGHDK and SYGVNS. V lost 6 bases to trimming and J lost 0 bases; unmatched junction nucleotides: 3. The CDR3 covers 15 residues. CDR3 bases: TGTGCCAGCAGAAAGGACAGGGCGAACACCGGGGAGCTGTTTTTT. Translation gives CASRKDRANTGELFF.